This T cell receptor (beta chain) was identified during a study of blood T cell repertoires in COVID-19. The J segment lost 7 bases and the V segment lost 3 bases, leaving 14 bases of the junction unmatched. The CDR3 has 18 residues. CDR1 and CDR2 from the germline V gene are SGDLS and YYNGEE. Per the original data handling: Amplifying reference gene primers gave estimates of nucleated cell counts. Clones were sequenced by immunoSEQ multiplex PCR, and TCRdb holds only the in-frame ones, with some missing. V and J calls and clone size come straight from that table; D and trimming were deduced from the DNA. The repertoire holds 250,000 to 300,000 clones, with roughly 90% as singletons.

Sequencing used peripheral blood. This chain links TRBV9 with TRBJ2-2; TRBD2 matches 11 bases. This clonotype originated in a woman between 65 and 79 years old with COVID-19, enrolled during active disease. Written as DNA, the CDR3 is TGTGCCAGCAGCGCCCCCAATAGCGGGGGGGCCGTAGGCGGGGAGCTGTTTTTT. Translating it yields CASSAPNSGGAVGGELFF.